This TCR beta chain was retrieved from a study of sequential checkpoint blockade in melanoma. Noted treatment: randomized to nivolumab then ipilimumab (arm A) or the reverse (arm B). No patient had prior DNA-damaging chemotherapy. From thawed PBMCs, live CD3+CD8+ cells negative for CD19 and CD56 were sorted. Clones were sequenced by immunoSEQ multiplex PCR, and TCRdb holds only the in-frame ones, with some missing. The sample carries around 11,000 clones, more than 70% recorded once. The germline V gene encodes CDR1 LNHDA and CDR2 SQIVND (reference sequence). V dropped 3 bases and J dropped 0; count of bases not matched to a gene: 5. The CDR3 runs to 16 residues.

The rearrangement uses TRBV19 and TRBJ2-1, with 7 nucleotides matching TRBD2. The source is a human donor with melanoma. The sequences come from CD8+ T cells sorted from blood (inferred from file names), collected from a patient given nivolumab and ipilimumab in sequence. CDR3 in DNA: TGTGCCAGTAGTATTGTCTCGGGGGGCTCCTACAATGAGCAGTTCTTC. Translating it yields CASSIVSGGSYNEQFF.